The rows below give T cell receptor beta chains drawn from one sample of a study of T cells after yellow fever vaccination. TCRdb reprocessed the 5' RACE reads with MiXCR, giving one entry per CDR3 protein. The sample contains 300,000 to 400,000 distinct CDR3 sequences, around a tenth of which appear only once. The specimen was CD4+ T cells sorted from PBMCs, collected 45 days after the yellow fever booster vaccination. The receptors were sampled from a young man who received the YFV17D yellow fever vaccine. Each CDR3 is given with its conserved first and last residue. The order of the fields is V gene, clone size, J gene, D gene, CDR3 protein, CDR3 DNA. D genes are given only for firm matches. Where a row states a size, it is once, few, many or the class of an expanded clone; other rows omit it.

v_gene: TRBV12-3/TRBV12-4; abundance: many; j_gene: TRBJ2-5; d_gene: -; CDR3aa: CASSPTWTKETQYF; CDR3nt: TGTGCCAGCAGTCCCACCTGGACAAAAGAGACCCAGTACTTC
v_gene: TRBV19; abundance: -; j_gene: TRBJ1-5; d_gene: -; CDR3aa: CASSIGQGNQPQHF; CDR3nt: TGTGCCAGTAGTATCGGGCAGGGGAACCAGCCCCAGCATTTT
v_gene: TRBV27; abundance: -; j_gene: TRBJ2-5; d_gene: TRBD2; CDR3aa: CASSSGLRETQYF; CDR3nt: TGTGCCAGCAGTTCGGGACTACGAGAGACCCAGTACTTC
v_gene: TRBV4-3; abundance: -; j_gene: TRBJ2-5; d_gene: TRBD2; CDR3aa: CASSQGGLAGVETQYF; CDR3nt: TGCGCCAGCAGCCAAGGGGGACTAGCGGGGGTAGAGACCCAGTACTTC
v_gene: TRBV5-8; abundance: few; j_gene: TRBJ2-4; d_gene: -; CDR3aa: CASSMTGLAKNIQYF; CDR3nt: TGTGCCAGCTCCATGACAGGACTAGCCAAAAACATTCAGTACTTC
v_gene: TRBV11-2; abundance: -; j_gene: TRBJ2-5; d_gene: TRBD2; CDR3aa: CASSLVAGGPKTQYF; CDR3nt: TGTGCCAGCAGCTTAGTTGCGGGGGGGCCGAAGACCCAGTACTTC
v_gene: TRBV29-1; abundance: few; j_gene: TRBJ1-1; d_gene: -; CDR3aa: CSAQAQGSTEAFF; CDR3nt: TGCAGCGCCCAAGCGCAGGGGTCCACTGAAGCTTTCTTT
v_gene: TRBV3-1; abundance: -; j_gene: TRBJ2-3; d_gene: -; CDR3aa: CASSQGRGGTDTQYF; CDR3nt: TGTGCCAGCAGCCAAGGGAGGGGGGGGACAGATACGCAGTATTTT
v_gene: TRBV12-3/TRBV12-4; abundance: few; j_gene: TRBJ1-4; d_gene: -; CDR3aa: CASSETSGEKLFF; CDR3nt: TGTGCCAGCAGCGAAACCAGCGGGGAAAAACTGTTTTTT
v_gene: TRBV11-3; abundance: few; j_gene: TRBJ2-3; d_gene: TRBD1; CDR3aa: CASSLGDRFQMDTQYF; CDR3nt: TGTGCCAGCAGCTTAGGGGACAGATTTCAAATGGATACGCAGTATTTT
v_gene: TRBV7-2; abundance: many; j_gene: TRBJ1-4; d_gene: -; CDR3aa: CASSLSNSGEKLFF; CDR3nt: TGTGCCAGCAGCTTATCGAATTCTGGTGAAAAACTGTTTTTT